Presented here are 17 T cell receptor beta chains from one specimen sequenced in a study of T cell repertoires in cytomegalovirus infection. TCRdb passed the reads through MiXCR, listing each CDR3 protein once. The data contain some 300,000 distinct CDR3 sequences, approximately 10% of them singletons. Sequenced: PBMCs. The receptors were gathered from a human donor in good health (CMV status not recorded). Some clones in this sample may be carry-over from other donors' samples.

This clonotype has a count of ten or more. The CDR3 is CASSPSGGALYGYTF. The DNA for the CDR3 is TGTGCCAGCAGTCCGTCTGGGGGGGCGCTCTATGGCTACACCTTC. The chain joins TRBV12-3 or TRBV12-4 to TRBJ1-2, with TRBD1 as a possible D gene (6 bases). The V and J ends lost 5 bases and 4 bases respectively, with 17 bases between them. The CDR3 consists of 15 residues.

As to this clonotype: The junction does not match germline at one end; this may be a read error. This chain links TRBV7-2 with TRBJ2-1; 8 bases align to TRBD1. This CDR3 is 16 amino acids long. Germline V gene data show CDR1 as SGHTA and CDR2 as FQGNSA. The CDR3: CASNSRQGSSYKEQFF. Here the CDR3 DNA reads TGTGCCAGCAACTCACGACAGGGGAGCTCCTACAAAGAGCAGTTCTTC.

This clonotype has ten or more counts. V gene TRBV29-1 combines with J gene TRBJ1-2; 7 nucleotides align to TRBD1. V gave up 0 bases and J gave up 6 bases; unmatched junction bases: 7. This CDR3 is built from 14 residues. CDR1 is SQVTM and CDR2 is ANQGSEA in the germline V gene. The CDR3 loop reads CSVEDHWTGNGYTF. The CDR3 DNA reads TGCAGCGTTGAAGACCACTGGACAGGCAATGGCTACACCTTC.

This clonotype has a count of ten or more. J is TRBJ1-1 and V is TRBV6-6; a weak D match, TRBD1 (6 bases). CDR1 MNHNY and CDR2 SVGAGI come from the germline V gene (reference sequence). CDR3 length equals 15 residues. Trimming pared 1 base from V and 4 bases from J, leaving 13 bases between. CDR3 sequence: CASSYLGGTGTEAFF. The CDR3 nucleotides are TGTGCCAGCAGTTACTTGGGGGGCACAGGCACTGAAGCTTTCTTT.

This clonotype was seen a handful of times. The J gene is TRBJ2-6, the V gene TRBV2, with D possibly TRBD1 on 6 matching bases. CDR1 SNHLY and CDR2 FYNNEI come from the germline V gene. The CDR3 is made up of 14 amino acids. Trimming removed 5 bases at V and 2 bases at J, with 7 bases between. The CDR3: CASSTGTGANVLTF. CDR3 nucleotides: TGTGCCAGCAGTACAGGGACTGGGGCCAACGTCCTGACTTTC.

This clonotype was seen many times. This chain joins TRBV7-3 and TRBJ2-3, with a weak D call TRBD1 (5 bases). Per the germline V gene, CDR1 is SGHTA and CDR2 is FQGTGA. V dropped 1 base and J dropped 4 bases, with 9 bases sitting between them. The CDR3 spans 14 residues. CDR3 nucleotides: TGTGCCAGCAGCTTAAGACAGAATTCAGATACGCAGTATTTT. Protein: CASSLRQNSDTQYF.

In its sample, this clonotype was seen many times. This chain uses TRBV7-2 with TRBJ1-1; D uncertain. The CDR3 consists of 14 residues. Germline CDR1 reads SGHTA; CDR2 reads FQGNSA. Trimming pared 2 bases from V and 2 bases from J, leaving 9 bases between. The CDR3 reads CASSLFPQNTEAFF. In nucleotides, the CDR3 is TGTGCCAGCAGCTTATTTCCCCAAAACACTGAAGCTTTCTTT.

This clonotype was seen many times. The chain carries TRBV27 and TRBJ2-1, with a tentative D call TRBD1 (5 bases). Germline-derived CDR1 and CDR2 are MNHEY and SMNVEV (reference sequence). V was pared by 5 bases and J by 4 bases, with 21 bases between. The length of the CDR3 is 17 residues. The CDR3 here is CASSPTQVGLIYNEQFF. CDR3 bases: TGTGCCAGCAGTCCAACCCAGGTGGGGCTAATATACAATGAGCAGTTCTTC.

The table lists this clonotype with many counts. The J gene is TRBJ2-3, the V gene TRBV28, with TRBD1 matching 7 bases. Germline CDR1 MDHEN, CDR2 SYDVKM. The CDR3 sequence is 15 residues long. The trim removed 6 bases at V and 3 bases at J, leaving 9 bases unmatched. The CDR3 nucleotides are TGTGCCAGCAGAGGGAAGACAGGGTGGACAGATACGCAGTATTTT. This codes for CASRGKTGWTDTQYF.

This clonotype was detected ten times or more. This chain connects TRBV20-1 to TRBJ2-5, with D maybe TRBD2 (5 bases). This CDR3 spans 14 amino acids. The ends were cut back, 2 bases at V and 2 bases at J, with 12 bases in the middle. The germline V gene has CDR1 DFQATT and CDR2 SNEGSKA (reference sequence). In nucleotides, the CDR3 is TGCAGTGCTAGACCCGGGGAAAGGCAAGAGACCCAGTACTTC. This codes for CSARPGERQETQYF.

The table lists this clonotype with many counts. This chain joins TRBV6-1 and TRBJ1-5, with 10 nucleotides matching TRBD1. The CDR3 contains 13 residues. V was clipped by 6 bases and J by 5 bases; unmatched bases: 1. The germline V gene has CDR1 MNHNS and CDR2 SASEGT. CDR3 region: CASSGTGDQPQHF. CDR3 bases: TGTGCCAGCAGCGGGACAGGGGATCAGCCCCAGCATTTT.

Ten or more counts support this clonotype. This chain joins TRBV12-3 or TRBV12-4 and TRBJ1-1, with D possibly matching TRBD1 (5 bases). V lost 2 bases and J 5 bases, leaving 9 bases between the germline ends. This CDR3 has 13 amino acids. This CDR3 reads CASSLRQRTEAFF. DNA for the CDR3: TGTGCCAGCAGTTTAAGACAGCGGACTGAAGCTTTCTTT.

This clonotype was recorded a few times. This CDR3 is CASSFLRGLAEQYF. CDR3 bases: TGTGCCAGCAGCTTTCTCAGGGGGCTGGCCGAGCAGTACTTC. V is TRBV5-4 and J is TRBJ2-7, with TRBD1 matching over 8 bases. The germline gives CDR1 SGHNT, CDR2 YYREEE (reference sequence). J gave up 6 bases and V 2 bases, and 7 bases lay outside the gene matches. This CDR3 contains 14 residues.

This clonotype was detected ten times or more. The CDR3 ends on some other residue instead of the conserved phenylalanine or tryptophan, so this is likely a read error. The DNA is left out, because the CDR3 cannot be placed on it with certainty; the CDR3 is given as TCRdb lists it. V usage is TRBV6-4 and J usage is TRBJ2-7; the table's D gene call, TRBD1, was not cross checked with the DNA. The germline gives CDR1 MRHNA, CDR2 SNTAGT. Inclusive of both ends, the CDR3 amounts to 12 amino acids. The CDR3 reads CASSVPGTQMPS.

The chain combines TRBV2 with TRBJ2-1; D perhaps matches TRBD2 (6 bases). The CDR3 runs 15 residues. Trimming shortened V by 0 bases and J by 6 bases, and 12 bases separated the two germline ends. Germline V CDR1 and CDR2: SNHLY, FYNNEI. CDR3 sequence reads: CASSEATGLANEQFF. CDR3 coding DNA: TGTGCCAGCAGTGAAGCGACGGGACTGGCCAATGAGCAGTTCTTC. The whole variable domain, filled in from reference TRBV2 and TRBJ2-1, reads EPEVTQTPSHQVTQMGQEVILRCVPISNHLYFYWYRQILGQKVEFLVSFYNNEISEKSEIFDDQFSVERPDGSNFTLKIRSTKLEDSAMYFCASSEATGLANEQFFGPGTRLTVL.

This clonotype was observed many times. The chain links TRBV7-8 to TRBJ2-7; D might be TRBD2 (7 bases). Trimming cost V 5 bases and J 4 bases, with 15 bases left between them. The CDR3 is made up of 14 amino acids. The V gene's germline CDR1 is SGHVS and CDR2 FQNEAQ. The CDR3 here is CASSLGGARYEQYF. As DNA, the CDR3 is TGTGCCAGCAGCCTAGGGGGGGCGAGATACGAGCAGTACTTC. The full variable domain, in which reference TRBV7-8 and TRBJ2-7 provide the parts outside the CDR3, is GAGVSQSPRYKVAKRGQDVALRCDPISGHVSLFWYQQALGQGPEFLTYFQNEAQLDKSGLPSDRFFAERPEGSVSTLKIQRTQQEDSAVYLCASSLGGARYEQYFGPGTRLTVT.

This clonotype turned up a few times. The chain uses TRBV20-1 and TRBJ2-3; no clear D gene. Germline CDR1 is DFQATT and CDR2 is SNEGSKA (reference sequence). V was clipped by 0 bases and J by 2 bases, with 15 bases between them. The CDR3 consists of 16 residues. The CDR3 loop reads CSARDTDRKPTDTQYF. The DNA for the CDR3 is TGCAGTGCTAGAGATACAGATAGGAAACCCACAGATACGCAGTATTTT.